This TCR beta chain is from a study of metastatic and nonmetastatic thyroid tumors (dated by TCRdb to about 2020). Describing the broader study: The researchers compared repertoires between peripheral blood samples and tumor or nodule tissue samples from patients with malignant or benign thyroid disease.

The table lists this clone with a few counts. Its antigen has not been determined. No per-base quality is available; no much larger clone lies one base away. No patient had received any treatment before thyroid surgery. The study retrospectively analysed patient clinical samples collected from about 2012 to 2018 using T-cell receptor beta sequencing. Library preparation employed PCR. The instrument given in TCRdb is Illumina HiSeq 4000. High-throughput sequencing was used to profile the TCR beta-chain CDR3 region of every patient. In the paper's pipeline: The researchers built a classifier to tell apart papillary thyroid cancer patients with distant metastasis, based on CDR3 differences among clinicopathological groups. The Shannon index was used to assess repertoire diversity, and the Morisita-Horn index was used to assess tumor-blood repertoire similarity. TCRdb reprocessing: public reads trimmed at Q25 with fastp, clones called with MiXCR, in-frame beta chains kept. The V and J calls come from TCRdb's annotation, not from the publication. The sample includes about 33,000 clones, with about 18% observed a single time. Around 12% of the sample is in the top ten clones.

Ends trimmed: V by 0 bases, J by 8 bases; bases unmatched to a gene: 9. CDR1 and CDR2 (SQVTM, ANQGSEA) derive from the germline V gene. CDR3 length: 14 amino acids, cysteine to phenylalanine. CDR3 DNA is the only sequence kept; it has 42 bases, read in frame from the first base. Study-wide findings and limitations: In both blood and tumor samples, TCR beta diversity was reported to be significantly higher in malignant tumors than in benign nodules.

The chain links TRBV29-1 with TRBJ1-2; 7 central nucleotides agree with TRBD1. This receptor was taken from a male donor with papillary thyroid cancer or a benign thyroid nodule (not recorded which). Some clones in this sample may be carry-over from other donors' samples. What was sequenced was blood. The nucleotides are TGCAGCGTTGAAGATCCTCTCCAGGGGGGAGGCTACACCTTC. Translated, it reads CSVEDPLQGGGYTF.